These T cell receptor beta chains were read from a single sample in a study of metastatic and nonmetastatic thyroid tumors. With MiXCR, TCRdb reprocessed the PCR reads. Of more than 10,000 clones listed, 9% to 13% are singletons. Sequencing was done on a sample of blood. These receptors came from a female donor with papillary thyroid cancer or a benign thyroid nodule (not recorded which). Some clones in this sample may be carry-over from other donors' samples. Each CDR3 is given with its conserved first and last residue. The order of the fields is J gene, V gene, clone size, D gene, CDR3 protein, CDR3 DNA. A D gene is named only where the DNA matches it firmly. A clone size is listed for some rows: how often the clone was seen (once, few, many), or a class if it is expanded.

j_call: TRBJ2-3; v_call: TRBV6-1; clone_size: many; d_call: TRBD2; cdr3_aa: CASKGSGSFTDTQYF; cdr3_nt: TGTGCCAGCAAGGGTAGCGGGAGTTTCACAGATACGCAGTATTTT
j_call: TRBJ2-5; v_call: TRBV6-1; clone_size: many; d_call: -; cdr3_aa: CASSEGPEGAETQYF; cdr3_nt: TGTGCCAGCAGTGAAGGGCCGGAAGGGGCAGAGACCCAGTACTTC
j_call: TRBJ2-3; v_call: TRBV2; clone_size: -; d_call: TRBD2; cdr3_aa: CASSGLAISSTDTQYF; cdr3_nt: TGTGCCAGCAGTGGACTAGCGATATCTAGCACAGATACGCAGTATTTT
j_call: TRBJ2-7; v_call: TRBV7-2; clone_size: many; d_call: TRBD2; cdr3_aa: CASSFQAGDYEQYF; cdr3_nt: TGTGCCAGCAGCTTCCAAGCGGGAGACTACGAGCAGTACTTC
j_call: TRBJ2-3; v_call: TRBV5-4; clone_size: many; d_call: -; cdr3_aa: CASSLDTDTQYF; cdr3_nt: TGTGCCAGCAGCTTGGACACAGATACGCAGTATTTT
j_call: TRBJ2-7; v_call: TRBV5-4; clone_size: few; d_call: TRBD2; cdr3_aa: CASSLGRLAGGREQYF; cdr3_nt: TGTGCCAGCAGCTTGGGGCGACTAGCGGGAGGGCGCGAGCAGTACTTC
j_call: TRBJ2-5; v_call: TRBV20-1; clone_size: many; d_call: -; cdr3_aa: CSADTGAEGTQYF; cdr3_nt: TGCAGTGCTGATACGGGGGCCGAGGGGACCCAGTACTTC
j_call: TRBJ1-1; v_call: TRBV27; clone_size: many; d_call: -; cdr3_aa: CASSLSQQWNTEAFF; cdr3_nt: TGTGCCAGCAGTTTATCACAGCAGTGGAACACTGAAGCTTTCTTT
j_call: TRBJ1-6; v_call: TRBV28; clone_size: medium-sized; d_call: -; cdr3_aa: CASSLLQGIPLNNSPLHF; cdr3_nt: TGTGCCAGCAGTTTATTACAGGGAATCCCTTTGAATAATTCACCCCTCCACTTT
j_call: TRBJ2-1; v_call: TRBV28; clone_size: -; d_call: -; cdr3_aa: CASIGTAHNEQFF; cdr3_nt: TGTGCCAGCATTGGTACGGCCCATAATGAGCAGTTCTTC
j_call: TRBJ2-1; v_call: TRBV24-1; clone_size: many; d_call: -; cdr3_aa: CATKGYNEQFF; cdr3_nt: TGTGCCACCAAGGGCTACAATGAGCAGTTCTTC
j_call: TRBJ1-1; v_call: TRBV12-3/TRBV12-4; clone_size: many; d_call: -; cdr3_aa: CASSNDGAGTEAFF; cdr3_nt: TGTGCCAGCAGCAATGACGGGGCAGGGACTGAAGCTTTCTTT
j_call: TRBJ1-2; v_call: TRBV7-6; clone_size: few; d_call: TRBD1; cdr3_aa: CASSTGTGGAYGYTF; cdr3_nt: TGTGCCAGCAGCACGGGGACAGGGGGCGCATATGGCTACACCTTC
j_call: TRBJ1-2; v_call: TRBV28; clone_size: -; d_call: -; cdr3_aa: CASRTPVQGNYAYTF; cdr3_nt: TGTGCCAGCAGGACTCCGGTACAGGGAAACTATGCCTACACCTTC
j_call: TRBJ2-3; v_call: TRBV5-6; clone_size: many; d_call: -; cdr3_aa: CASSFGRGRRDTQYF; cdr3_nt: TGTGCCAGCAGCTTCGGGCGGGGGCGCCGGGATACGCAGTATTTT
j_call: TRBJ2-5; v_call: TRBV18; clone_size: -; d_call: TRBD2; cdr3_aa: CASSPSASGMGETQYF; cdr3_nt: TGTGCCAGCTCACCATCAGCTAGCGGTATGGGAGAGACCCAGTACTTC
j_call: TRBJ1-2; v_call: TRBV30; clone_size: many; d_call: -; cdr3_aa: CAWSQPSEGYTF; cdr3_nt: TGTGCCTGGAGTCAGCCCTCTGAAGGCTACACCTTC